This T cell receptor beta chain was obtained from a study of vaccination effects on CD4 cells after COVID-19. Trimming took off 6 bases at V and 6 bases at J, with 17 bases between the two ends. This CDR3 has 15 amino acids. Germline V lookup: CDR1 MNHEY, CDR2 SVGAGI. With regard to this clone: Its antigen is unknown.

Antigen-specific CD4+ T cells were expanded (with viral peptide pools) by the ViraFEST assay ahead of sequencing. At the end of less than 12 days of culture, CD4+ T cells were isolated. Vaccinated recipients, who were negative for nucleocapsid antibodies, had no history of SARS-CoV-2 infection. Repertoires were generated with immunoSEQ multiplex PCR, while TCRdb's copy carries only in-frame clones and drops some. The table lists around 71,000 clones, under 75% of them singletons. This specimen was CD4+ T cells from PBMCs cultured with HCoV-OC43 spike peptides, taken before COVID-19 vaccination. The subset is: HCoV-OC43 spike overlapping peptide pool stimulation. V gene TRBV6-5 combines with J gene TRBJ1-4, with D tentatively TRBD1 (6 bases). This clonotype was sampled from a human donor who received a COVID-19 vaccine. CDR3 loop: CASSEIGTWDEKLFF. DNA of the CDR3: TGTGCCAGCAGCGAGATTGGGACATGGGATGAAAAACTGTTTTTT.